This entry describes one T cell receptor (beta chain). The sample originates from a study of blood T cell repertoires in COVID-19. Study overall: Italy, Spain and the United States were the sources of the convalescent and acute COVID-19 samples. T cells, B-cell-depleted T cells, or PBMCs provided the cDNA or gDNA that served as material.

Seattle enrolled patients during active infection and tracked them longitudinally. As processed by the authors: Researchers report that nucleated cell counts were estimated from reference gene primer amplification. Sequencing was performed with immunoSEQ multiplex PCR; in TCRdb, only in-frame clones are kept and a portion is missing. V and J calls and clone size follow that table, whereas D and trimming were derived from the DNA. The data contain over 200,000 clones, around 80% of them seen just once; the ten biggest clones take up about 1.3%. The V gene's germline CDR1 is SGHTA and CDR2 FQGNSA. The CDR3 runs to 17 residues. The germline V and J ends were trimmed by 1 base and 3 bases, with 13 bases remaining between them.

This chain connects TRBV7-2 to TRBJ1-6, with D possibly matching TRBD1 (5 bases). This sequence was found in a woman aged 30 to 39 with COVID-19, enrolled during active disease. Sequenced sample: peripheral blood. CDR3 in amino acids: CASSLVPGRVYNSPLHF. The CDR3 DNA reads as TGTGCCAGCAGCTTAGTACCAGGGAGGGTCTATAATTCACCCCTCCACTTT. The entire variable domain, with the rest obtained from reference TRBV7-2 and TRBJ1-6, is as follows: GAGVSQSPSNKVTEKGKDVELRCDPISGHTALYWYRQSLGQGLEFLIYFQGNSAPDKSGLPSDRFSAERTGGSVSTLTIQRTQQEDSAVYLCASSLVPGRVYNSPLHFGNGTRLTVT.